This T cell receptor beta chain came from a study of Graves' ophthalmopathy and Graves' hyperthyroidism. Study results and limitations: Detected in blood as well were most expanded thyroid clonotypes with frequency above 0.001. Using a 13-signature model, the authors split ophthalmopathy from stable hyperthyroidism, with roughly 90% sensitivity and about 80% specificity.

This clonotype was counted a few times. Its specificity is not known. One end of the junction fails to match germline, which may point to a read error. The sequenced template was RNA, covering the TCR beta CDR3 region. An initial RT-PCR round employing HTBI primers preceded a second-round multiplex PCR. TCRdb itself ran the multiplex PCR reads through MiXCR, one entry per CDR3 protein. The sample includes approximately 700,000 distinct CDR3 sequences, 35% to 50% of them seen just once. The authors diagnosed from clinical symptoms, serum thyroxine, TRAb, thyroid ultrasound and orbital computed tomography. The authors isolated PBMCs from around 10 ml of fresh peripheral blood. CDR3 length: 19 residues. Germline-derived CDR1 and CDR2 are SGHVS and FQNEAQ.

Sequencing was done on a sample of peripheral blood. This clonotype originated in an adult man with Graves' ophthalmopathy. V is TRBV7-8 and J is TRBJ2-7, with 14 bases fitting TRBD2. This chain's CDR3 is CAGSLGLAGELEGTYEQYF. In nucleotides, the CDR3 is TGTGCCGGCAGCTTGGGACTAGCGGGAGAGCTGGAGGGGACCTACGAGCAGTACTTC.